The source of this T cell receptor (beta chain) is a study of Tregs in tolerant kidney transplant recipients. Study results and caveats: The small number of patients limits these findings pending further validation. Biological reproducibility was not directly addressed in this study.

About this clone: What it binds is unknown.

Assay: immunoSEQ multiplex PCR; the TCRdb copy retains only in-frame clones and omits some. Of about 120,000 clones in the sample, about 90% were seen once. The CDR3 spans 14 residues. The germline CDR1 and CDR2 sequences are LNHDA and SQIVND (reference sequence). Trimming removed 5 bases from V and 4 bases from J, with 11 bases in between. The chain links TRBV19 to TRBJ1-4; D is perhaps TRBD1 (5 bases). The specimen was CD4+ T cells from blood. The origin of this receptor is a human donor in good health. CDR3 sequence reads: CASSEAGRNEKLFF. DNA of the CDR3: TGTGCCAGTAGTGAGGCGGGGCGTAATGAAAAACTGTTTTTT. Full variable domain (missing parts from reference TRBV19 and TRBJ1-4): DGGITQSPKYLFRKEGQNVTLSCEQNLNHDAMYWYRQDPGQGLRLIYYSQIVNDFQKGDIAEGYSVSREKKESFPLTVTSAQKNPTAFYLCASSEAGRNEKLFFGSGTQLSVL.